The text below deals with one T cell receptor beta chain. Its antigen is unidentified. Before DNA extraction, about 0.95-10 million cryopreserved PBMC were held in the samples. The immunoSEQ assay was v3.0, run at survey level. The repertoire was sequenced with immunoSEQ multiplex PCR; TCRdb's copy has only in-frame clones and lacks some. The sample shows roughly 33,000 clones, over 70% of them seen only once. This record belongs to a study of long-term antiretroviral therapy in people with HIV. Regarding the study as a whole: Compared with controls, HIV repertoires showed narrower CDR3 length ranges. Blood dating 2004 to 2017 may reflect older ART regimens.

Germline CDR1 is MNHEY and CDR2 is SMNVEV (reference sequence). V lost 2 bases, J lost 2 bases, and 10 bases lay in between. CDR3 length equals 15 residues. The source material was unsorted PBMCs, sampled 3.1 years after starting antiretroviral therapy. This chain joins TRBV27 and TRBJ1-5; no firm D call. The TCR sequence derives from a woman aged 45-65 years with HIV. CDR3 loop: CASSLNPWGNQPQHF. CDR3 bases: TGTGCCAGCAGTTTAAACCCCTGGGGCAATCAGCCCCAGCATTTT.